The TCR beta chain under discussion was sequenced for a study of CD8+ T cells in alopecia areata. Treatment defined: oral pan-JAK inhibitor, 5-10 mg twice daily. In germline, CDR1 is SGHRS, CDR2 YFSETQ. The CDR3 consists of 15 residues. V lost 4 bases to trimming and J lost 3 bases; unmatched junction nucleotides: 9. This clone was detected only once. Once RNA had been extracted, it was reverse transcribed into cDNA to act as the sequencing template. Here immunoSEQ multiplex PCR was the method, and the copy in TCRdb shows in-frame clones only, minus some. The sample has about 160,000 clones, about three fifths seen once.

The sequenced sample was CD4+ T cells sorted from blood, obtained at week 4, from a patient treated with tofacitinib. The clonotype comes from a human donor with alopecia areata. V is TRBV5-1 and J is TRBJ2-5; 7 positions agree with TRBD2. DNA of the CDR3: TGCGCCAGCAGCCGCATGGGGGGGAGTGAAGAGACCCAGTACTTC. It codes for CASSRMGGSEETQYF.